The entry below describes one T cell receptor beta chain. This record comes from a study of identical twins. V lost 5 bases, J lost 2 bases, and 4 bases stayed unmatched. The CDR3 runs to 14 residues. The V gene's germline CDR1 is SGHTA and CDR2 FQGNSA. TCRdb fed the 5' RACE reads into MiXCR, producing one record per CDR3 protein. The top ten hold roughly 0.91% of the sample, which has about 520,000 distinct CDR3 sequences, around 20% seen once. Another study also made use of these data, one on T cells expressing NK-cell markers. In that study: With respect to HCMV, most of the eight sequenced donors were seropositive, and one was seronegative. The contribution of dominant NKG2C+ clonotypes to CD8+ T cells in five to seven donors was roughly 1.0-7.5%.

Source material: CD4+ T cells sorted from blood. The receptor's source is a woman aged 18-29 years in good health. The J gene is TRBJ2-7, the V gene TRBV7-2; 9 nucleotides agree with TRBD2. As DNA, the CDR3 is TGTGCCAGCAGCATCGCTAGCGGGACCTACGAGCAGTACTTC. Its protein is CASSIASGTYEQYF.